This T cell receptor beta chain originates from a study of tumor-infiltrating lymphocytes in localized non-small cell lung cancer. There are 15 residues in the CDR3. The J segment lost 3 bases and the V segment lost 4 bases, leaving 2 bases of the junction unmatched. Germline-derived CDR1 and CDR2 are SGHNT and YYREEE (reference sequence). Libraries were prepared by immunoSEQ multiplex PCR; TCRdb keeps only in-frame clonotypes and omits some of them. The sample carries 8,000 to 10,000 clones, over 65% recorded once. This clone has only one observation. The TCR comes from a human donor with non-small cell lung cancer. Sequenced material: uninvolved lung tissue not adjacent to the tumor. The rearrangement links TRBV5-4 to TRBJ2-5, with 14 bases lining up with TRBD2. The CDR3 spells CASSVGLAGEETQYF. Here the CDR3 DNA reads TGTGCCAGCAGCGTGGGACTAGCGGGGGAAGAGACCCAGTACTTC.